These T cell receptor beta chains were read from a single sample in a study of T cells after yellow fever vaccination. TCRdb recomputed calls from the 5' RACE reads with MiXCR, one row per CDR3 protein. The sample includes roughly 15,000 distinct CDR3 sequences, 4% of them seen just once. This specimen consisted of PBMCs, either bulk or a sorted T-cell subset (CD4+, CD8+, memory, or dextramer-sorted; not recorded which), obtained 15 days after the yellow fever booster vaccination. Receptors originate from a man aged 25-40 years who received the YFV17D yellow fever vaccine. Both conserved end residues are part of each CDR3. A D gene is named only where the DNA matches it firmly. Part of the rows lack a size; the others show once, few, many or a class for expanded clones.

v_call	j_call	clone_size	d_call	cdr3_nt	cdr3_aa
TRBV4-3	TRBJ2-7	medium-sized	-	TGCGCCAGCAGCCAGGTGGGGGGGGCCCCCTACGAGCAGTACTTC	CASSQVGGAPYEQYF
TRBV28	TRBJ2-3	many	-	TGTGCCAGCAAAACCAGCCCAGATACGCAGTATTTT	CASKTSPDTQYF
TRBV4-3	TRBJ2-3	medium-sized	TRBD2	TGCGCCAGCAGCCCGGCTAGCGGAGGAGATACGCAGTATTTT	CASSPASGGDTQYF
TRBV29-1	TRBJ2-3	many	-	TGCAGCGTTGTGGCAGTCCCTAGCACAGATACGCAGTATTTT	CSVVAVPSTDTQYF
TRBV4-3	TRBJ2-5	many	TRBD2	TGCGCCAGCAGCCAAGGTCCGGGAGCGGGAGACGAAGAGACCCAGTACTTC	CASSQGPGAGDEETQYF
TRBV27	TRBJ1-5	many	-	TGTGCCAGCAGCGGGGTTGCCAATCAGCCCCAGCATTTT	CASSGVANQPQHF
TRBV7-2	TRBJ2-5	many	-	TGTGCCAGCAGCTTAGGGGTCTTGGAGACCCAGTACTTC	CASSLGVLETQYF
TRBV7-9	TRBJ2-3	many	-	TGTGCCAGCAGCCTAGATGGAGTTGGGCAGTATTTT	CASSLDGVGQYF
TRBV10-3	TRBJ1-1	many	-	TGTGCCATCAGTGAGGAGGTAGGGAACACTGAAGCTTTCTTT	CAISEEVGNTEAFF
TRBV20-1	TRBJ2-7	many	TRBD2	TGCAGTGCAGCCCGGGACTACGCCTTTGAGCAGTACTTC	CSAARDYAFEQYF
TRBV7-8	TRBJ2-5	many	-	TGTGCCAGCAGCTTAGACGGGGAATACGAGACCCAGTACTTC	CASSLDGEYETQYF
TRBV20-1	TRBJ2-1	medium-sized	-	TGCAGTGCTAGAGACCAGGCTACCTACAATGAGCAGTTCTTC	CSARDQATYNEQFF
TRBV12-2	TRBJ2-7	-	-	TGTGCAAGTCGCCTTTACGAGCAGTACTTC	CASRLYEQYF
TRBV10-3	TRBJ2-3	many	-	TGTGCCATCAGTGAGTCTGAGCTAGATACGCAGTATTTT	CAISESELDTQYF
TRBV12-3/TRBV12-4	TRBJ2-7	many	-	TGTGCCAGCAGAACTGACGGCTCCTACGAGCAGTACTTC	CASRTDGSYEQYF
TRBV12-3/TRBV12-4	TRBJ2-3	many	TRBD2	TGTGCCAGCAGGCTTTCCGACGGGGGGGCCGCTACGCAGTATTTT	CASRLSDGGAATQYF
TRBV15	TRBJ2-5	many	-	TGTGCCACCAGCAGAGATATGTTGGTGGTGGGAGAGACCCAGTACTTC	CATSRDMLVVGETQYF
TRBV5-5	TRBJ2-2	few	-	TGTGCCAGCAGTGCGGGACAGAACACCGGGGAGCTGTTTTTT	CASSAGQNTGELFF
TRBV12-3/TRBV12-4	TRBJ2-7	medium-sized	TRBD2	TGTGCCAGCAGCGGGCTAGCGGGATACGAGCAGTACTTC	CASSGLAGYEQYF
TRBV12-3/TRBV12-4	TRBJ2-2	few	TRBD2	TGTGCCTGCTGTTTTCCTAGCGGGAGAGGGATCGGTCACACCGGGGAGCTGTTTTTT	CACCFPSGRGIGHTGELFF
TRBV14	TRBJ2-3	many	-	TGTGCCAGCAGCCAAGAAGATACGCAGTATTTT	CASSQEDTQYF
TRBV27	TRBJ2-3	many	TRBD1	TGTGCCAGCGGGACAGGACCAGATACGCAGTATTTT	CASGTGPDTQYF
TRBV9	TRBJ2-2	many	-	TGTGCCAGCAGCGTAGCGGGTAGGGCGAACACCGGGGAGCTGTTTTTT	CASSVAGRANTGELFF
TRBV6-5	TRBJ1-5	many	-	TGTGCCAGCAGTTACGTGACAGCAAAGAATCAGCCCCAGCATTTT	CASSYVTAKNQPQHF
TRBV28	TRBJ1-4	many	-	TGTGCCAGCAGCCGCAGGGACACTATGAATGAAAAACTGTTTTTT	CASSRRDTMNEKLFF
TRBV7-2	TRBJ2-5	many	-	TGTGCCAGCAGCTTAGCGGATAGCGGAAGAGAGACCCAGTACTTC	CASSLADSGRETQYF
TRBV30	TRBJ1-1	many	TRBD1	TGTGCCTGGAGTAGCTCTAAGGGGCAGGGGGCTTGGGACACTGAAGCTTTCTTT	CAWSSSKGQGAWDTEAFF
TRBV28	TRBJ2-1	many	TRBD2	TGTGCCAGCAGTTCCCAGTTCCACAGCGGGAGGGAGGTCAATGAGCAGTTCTTC	CASSSQFHSGREVNEQFF
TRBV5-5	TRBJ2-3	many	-	TGTGCCAGCAGCCAGGGGGGGGAAGCACATACGCAGTATTTT	CASSQGGEAHTQYF
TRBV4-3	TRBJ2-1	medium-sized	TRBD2	TGCGCCAGCAGCCAAGACCCAGCGGGAGTAGTTTACAATGAGCAGTTCTTC	CASSQDPAGVVYNEQFF
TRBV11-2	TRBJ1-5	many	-	TGTGCCAGCAGCACAGACAGTATTAGCAATCAGCCCCAGCATTTT	CASSTDSISNQPQHF
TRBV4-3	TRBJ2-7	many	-	TGCGCCAGCAGCCACACTTCCGGGCCCATACCCTACGAGCAGTACTTC	CASSHTSGPIPYEQYF
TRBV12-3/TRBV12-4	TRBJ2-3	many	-	TGTGCCAGCAGTTTAACTAGCACAGATACGCAGTATTTT	CASSLTSTDTQYF
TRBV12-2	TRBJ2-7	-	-	TGTGCAAGTCGCCCTGATGGACAGGGAATAGATCACGAGCAGTACTTC	CASRPDGQGIDHEQYF
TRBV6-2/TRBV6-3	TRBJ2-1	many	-	TGTGCCACCACAGGGGGGGCCCCCTACAATGAGCAGTTCTTC	CATTGGAPYNEQFF
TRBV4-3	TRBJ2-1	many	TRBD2	TGCGCCAGCAGCCGACGTATAGCGGGAGGTACGGATGAGCAGTTCTTC	CASSRRIAGGTDEQFF
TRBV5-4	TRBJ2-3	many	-	TGTGCCAGCAGCTCCCAATCAGATACGCAGTATTTT	CASSSQSDTQYF
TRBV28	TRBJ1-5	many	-	TGTGCCAGCAAACGATCCGGGACGGATAGCAATCAGCCCCAGCATTTT	CASKRSGTDSNQPQHF
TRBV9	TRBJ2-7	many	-	TGTGCCAGCAGCGTAGGAGGGCTCGAGCAGTACTTC	CASSVGGLEQYF
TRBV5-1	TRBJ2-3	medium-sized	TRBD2	TGCGCCAGCAGAGCTATACTATATAGCGGGAGACGAGATACGCAGTATTTT	CASRAILYSGRRDTQYF
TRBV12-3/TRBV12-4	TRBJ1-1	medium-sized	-	TGTGCCAGCAGTTCCCCGGGTTTAATAGACACTGAAGCTTTCTTT	CASSSPGLIDTEAFF
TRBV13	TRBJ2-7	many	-	TGTGCCAGCAGCTACCTCAGGGGTTCCGAAGTCTACGAGCAGTACTTC	CASSYLRGSEVYEQYF
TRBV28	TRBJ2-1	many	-	TGTGCCAGCAGTTCCCCCCCGGAGATCTACAATGAGCAGTTCTTC	CASSSPPEIYNEQFF